The rows below give T cell receptor beta chains drawn from one sample of a study of cytomegalovirus exposure and HLA in healthy donors. Method: immunoSEQ multiplex PCR; TCRdb's copy keeps in-frame clones and lacks some. The sample yields some 120,000 clones, about 69% seen once. The sample taken for sequencing was PBMCs. The receptors were sampled from a woman under 30 in good health and CMV-seronegative. Both conserved end residues are part of each CDR3. The D gene is left open where the match is weak. For some rows the clone size is stated as once, few or many, or as a class when expanded; others skip it.

j_call v_call d_call clone_size cdr3_aa cdr3_nt
TRBJ1-3 TRBV10-1 NA NA CASSEYYPDRSSGNTIYF TGCGCCAGCAGTGAGTACTACCCGGACAGAAGCTCTGGAAACACCATATATTTT
TRBJ2-5 TRBV7-2 NA NA CASSLNRVFGETQYF TGTGCCAGCAGCTTAAACAGGGTCTTCGGAGAGACCCAGTACTTC
TRBJ1-4 TRBV4-1 NA NA CASSHGSGTLGEKLFF TGCGCCAGCAGCCATGGCTCCGGGACACTTGGGGAAAAACTGTTTTTT
TRBJ2-7 TRBV7-6 NA NA CASSSRTVGTYEQYF TGTGCCAGCAGCTCTCGGACAGTAGGCACCTACGAGCAGTACTTC
TRBJ1-4 TRBV9 NA once CASSVTGVSNEKLFF TGTGCCAGCAGCGTAACGGGGGTATCTAATGAAAAACTGTTTTTT
TRBJ1-3 TRBV5-1 TRBD1 few CASSAEDRGYGNTIYF TGCGCCAGCAGCGCCGAAGACAGGGGGTATGGAAACACCATATATTTT
TRBJ1-2 TRBV9 NA NA CASSPRGGSYGYTF TGTGCCAGCAGCCCCCGAGGCGGGAGCTATGGCTACACCTTC
TRBJ2-3 TRBV6-6 TRBD2 NA CASSQRGGRDTQYF TGTGCCAGCAGCCAGCGGGGGGGCAGGGATACGCAGTATTTT
TRBJ1-1 TRBV7-2 NA NA CASSLSGSRAFF TGTGCCAGCAGCCTTTCCGGGTCGCGAGCTTTCTTT
TRBJ1-6 TRBV25-1 NA NA CASSDRGASPLHF TGTGCCAGCAGTGACAGGGGAGCTTCACCCCTCCACTTT
TRBJ2-7 TRBV29-1 NA NA CSVELPSFGSYEQYF TGCAGCGTTGAACTCCCTAGCTTCGGCTCCTACGAGCAGTACTTC
TRBJ2-3 TRBV2 NA NA CAIPMGTLDTQYF TGTGCCATCCCCATGGGGACTCTAGATACGCAGTATTTT
TRBJ1-2 TRBV18 NA NA CASSPTGTNGYTF TGTGCCAGCTCACCAACAGGGACGAACGGCTACACCTTC
TRBJ1-1 TRBV7-8 NA NA CASSPEQGNTEAFF TGTGCCAGCAGCCCGGAACAGGGAAACACTGAAGCTTTCTTT
TRBJ1-1 TRBV7-6 NA few CASSLGGVAGVYTEAFF TGTGCCAGCAGCTTAGGTGGCGTCGCGGGAGTCTACACTGAAGCTTTCTTT
TRBJ2-7 TRBV7-9 NA NA CASSPRYEQYF TGTGCCAGCAGCCCGCGATACGAGCAGTACTTC
TRBJ1-3 TRBV19 NA few CASSINSAGKRNTIYF TGTGCCAGTAGTATTAATTCGGCAGGGAAGAGAAACACCATATATTTT
TRBJ1-2 TRBV6-5 NA NA CASSYSTSGGGYTF TGTGCCAGCAGTTACTCGACTAGTGGGGGTGGCTACACCTTC
TRBJ2-7 TRBV10-3 NA NA CAISENNYEQYF TGTGCCATCAGTGAGAACAACTACGAGCAGTACTTC
TRBJ2-7 TRBV19 NA NA CASSSGAVNTYEQYF TGTGCCAGTAGTTCCGGAGCTGTGAATACCTACGAGCAGTACTTC
TRBJ2-1 TRBV10-1 NA NA CASSLDSSTYNEQFF TGCGCCAGCAGCTTGGACTCGTCAACCTACAATGAGCAGTTCTTC
TRBJ2-1 TRBV5-4 NA NA CASGAGGPFPLEQFF TGTGCCAGCGGCGCGGGCGGACCCTTTCCCCTTGAGCAGTTCTTC
TRBJ1-1 TRBV7-9 NA NA CASSLEPFQQGSEAFF TGTGCCAGCAGCTTAGAGCCCTTTCAACAGGGCTCTGAAGCTTTCTTT
TRBJ2-6 TRBV5-4 NA once CASSSASAGANVLTF TGTGCCAGCAGCTCTGCCTCAGCTGGGGCCAACGTCCTGACTTTC
TRBJ2-7 TRBV6-1 NA NA CASRPGQLYEQYF TGTGCCAGCAGGCCGGGACAACTCTACGAGCAGTACTTC
TRBJ1-5 TRBV7-8 TRBD1 NA CASSFGTGSNQPQHF TGTGCCAGCAGCTTCGGGACAGGAAGCAATCAGCCCCAGCATTTT
TRBJ2-7 TRBV27 TRBD1 NA CASSLGPGGMSYEQYF TGTGCCAGCAGTTTAGGGCCAGGGGGCATGTCCTACGAGCAGTACTTC
TRBJ2-7 TRBV2 TRBD1 NA CASSPRGQPQYF TGTGCCAGCAGTCCCAGGGGGCAGCCGCAGTACTTC
TRBJ1-6 TRBV6-6 NA NA CASSHLGPGNSPLHF TGTGCCAGCAGTCACTTGGGTCCAGGGAATTCACCCCTCCACTTT
TRBJ2-2 TRBV5-1 TRBD2 NA CASSWTAGANTGELFF TGCGCCAGCAGCTGGACGGCGGGGGCGAACACCGGGGAGCTGTTTTTT
TRBJ2-1 TRBV28 NA NA CASSASQEIYNEQFF TGTGCCAGCAGTGCCTCACAGGAAATTTACAATGAGCAGTTCTTC
TRBJ2-5 TRBV5-1 NA NA CASALGLRETQYF TGCGCCAGCGCCCTAGGACTTAGGGAGACCCAGTACTTC
TRBJ1-5 TRBV2 NA few CASSEAANQPQHF TGTGCCAGCAGTGAGGCCGCAAATCAGCCCCAGCATTTT
TRBJ1-1 TRBV27 TRBD1 NA CASSSTGANTEAFF TGTGCCAGCAGTTCGACAGGGGCGAACACTGAAGCTTTCTTT
TRBJ1-4 TRBV9 NA NA CASSPGGRPSNEKLFF TGTGCCAGCAGCCCGGGTGGGAGGCCGTCTAATGAAAAACTGTTTTTT
TRBJ2-2 TRBV6-1 NA NA CASSEVAGNTGELFF TGTGCCAGCAGTGAAGTTGCGGGTAACACCGGGGAGCTGTTTTTT
TRBJ2-3 TRBV5-1 NA few CASSFQGWGTDTQYF TGCGCCAGCAGCTTTCAGGGATGGGGCACAGATACGCAGTATTTT
TRBJ2-2 TRBV7-7 TRBD2 NA CASSPLLGLQNTGELFF TGTGCTAGCAGCCCCTTGCTGGGACTACAGAACACCGGGGAGCTGTTTTTT
TRBJ2-3 TRBV11-2 NA NA CASRFKGGGLVDTQYF TGTGCCAGCAGATTTAAGGGGGGAGGGCTTGTGGATACGCAGTATTTT
TRBJ2-7 TRBV6-6 NA once CASSYESTYEQYF TGTGCCAGCAGTTACGAGTCCACCTACGAGCAGTACTTC
TRBJ1-5 TRBV28 TRBD1 NA CASSSSRTGRNQPQHF TGTGCCAGCAGTTCCTCAAGGACAGGGCGCAATCAGCCCCAGCATTTT
TRBJ2-1 TRBV4-1 NA once CASSQDVTAYNEQFF TGCGCCAGCAGCCAAGATGTGACAGCATACAATGAGCAGTTCTTC
TRBJ1-1 TRBV5-1 NA NA CASSAFGEAIAEAFF TGCGCCAGCAGCGCGTTTGGGGAGGCAATCGCTGAAGCTTTCTTT
TRBJ1-3 TRBV27 NA NA CASSYNSGNTIYF TGTGCCAGCAGTTACAACTCTGGAAACACCATATATTTT
TRBJ1-1 TRBV6-6 TRBD1 NA CASSYSPSRGLTEAFF TGTGCCAGCAGTTACTCGCCGTCCAGGGGGCTGACTGAAGCTTTCTTT
TRBJ1-1 TRBV6-6 TRBD1 few CASSYSQGVTEAFF TGTGCCAGCAGTTACTCACAGGGGGTCACTGAAGCTTTCTTT